This T cell receptor beta chain was recorded in a study of immune evolution from preneoplasia to lung adenocarcinoma (TCRdb year 2021). Background for the entire study: HLA loss of heterozygosity was seen in about 7%, 15% and 30% of AIS, MIA and ADC lesions, and in no AAH lesions. The overall cohort comprised just under 55 patients with pulmonary nodules who underwent surgical resection. The immune data were integrated with whole exome sequencing and methylation data obtained from the same cohort of nodules. POLYSOLVER was used to infer class I HLA alleles from exome data, and LOHHLA was used to detect allele-specific HLA loss. The study reported that 100 to 120 samples were used for TCR sequencing. Resected precursor lesions (AAH, AIS, MIA) and invasive adenocarcinomas were compared against paired morphologically normal lung tissue. TCR sequencing data came from 51 patients. Sample size was based on specimen availability rather than a prior power calculation. The study combined immune gene expression, TCR sequencing and multiplex immunofluorescence to profile immune contexture across lung adenocarcinoma precursors and invasive adenocarcinoma. General study outcomes and caveats: Compared with EGFR-mutant or double wild-type lesions, KRAS-mutant nodules had the highest T cell clonality. Because all patients were from Japan and China, applicability to Western populations was uncertain. Normal lung showed the highest clonality, whereas later-stage lesions appeared to have higher T cell density and diversity but lower clonality. Normal lung had the highest top T cell clone frequencies, which appeared to decline progressively from AAH through AIS, MIA and invasive adenocarcinoma. The findings rested on association rather than direct causation, and larger cohorts with long-term follow-up and longitudinal biopsies were considered necessary.

This clone was counted a single time. What antigen it recognizes has not been identified. Base qualities are missing; no much larger clone stands one base away. TCR beta CDR3 regions were sequenced from DNA using the immunoSEQ hsTCRbeta Kit. The study's processing was this. The ImmunoSEQ Analyzer was used to analyse the TCR sequencing data. T cell clonality was defined as 1 minus Pielou's evenness computed on productive rearrangements. T cell diversity was measured with the inverse Simpson index on productive templates. T cell density was defined as TCR beta template counts normalized to usable DNA, with usable DNA estimated by amplification and sequencing of housekeeping genes. Two-sided Kruskal-Wallis tests were used to compare TCR metrics across histologic stages. The immuneACCESS repertoire file appears here via TCRdb, limited to in-frame rearrangements. These files lack a portion of the clones; in checked studies, under half of the deficit traces to unresolved V genes, and the cause of the others is not known. Clonal size and the V and J genes are those of that table, whereas D and trimming came from the DNA. This sample gives 15,000 to 20,000 clones in total; 86% of them show up just once. 2.6% of the sample lies in the top ten.

V gives up 6 bases and J gives up 12 bases, and the segment between their germline ends measures 18 bases. From the cysteine up to the phenylalanine, the CDR3 has a length of 13 residues. Only CDR3 DNA is held: 39 bases, read in frame from base 1. From a lookup of the germline V gene, CDR1 and CDR2 are MDHEN and SYDVKM. The patients had resection in Japan or China between about 2014 and 2018. Histologic diagnosis of each case was confirmed independently by two lung cancer pathologists on H&E slides. Macro-dissection after pathologic assessment enriched premalignant or tumor cells for nucleic acid extraction. FFPE tissue was used for DNA isolation with the AllPrep DNA/RNA FFPE Kit.

The specimen sequenced was FFPE invasive lung adenocarcinoma tissue. The sample's cell subset or site label, decoded: frankly invasive lung adenocarcinoma (ADC). Recombination connected TRBV28 to TRBJ2-1, and possibly TRBD1, on 6 matching bases. The sequence was obtained from a person aged 65-85 years with invasive lung adenocarcinoma. DNA sequence: TGTGCCAGCAGGCGGACTCAGGGGTTTGGGCAGTTCTTC. This encodes CASRRTQGFGQFF.